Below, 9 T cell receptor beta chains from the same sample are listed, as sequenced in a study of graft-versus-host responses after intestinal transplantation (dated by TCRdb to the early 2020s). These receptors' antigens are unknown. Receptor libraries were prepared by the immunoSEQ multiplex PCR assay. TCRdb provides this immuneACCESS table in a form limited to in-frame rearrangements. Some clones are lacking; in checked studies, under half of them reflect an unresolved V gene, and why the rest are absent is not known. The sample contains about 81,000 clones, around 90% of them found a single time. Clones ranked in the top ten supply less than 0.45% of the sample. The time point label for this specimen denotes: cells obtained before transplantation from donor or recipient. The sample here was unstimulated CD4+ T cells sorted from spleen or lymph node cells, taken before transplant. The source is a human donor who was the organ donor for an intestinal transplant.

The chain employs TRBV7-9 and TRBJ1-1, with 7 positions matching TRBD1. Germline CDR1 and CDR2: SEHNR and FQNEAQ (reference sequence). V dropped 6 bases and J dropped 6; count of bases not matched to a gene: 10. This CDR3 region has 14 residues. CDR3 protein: CASSHGQVGAEAFF. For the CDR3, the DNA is TGTGCCAGCAGTCACGGACAGGTGGGGGCTGAAGCTTTCTTT. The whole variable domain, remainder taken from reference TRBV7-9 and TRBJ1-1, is DTGVSQNPRHKITKRGQNVTFRCDPISEHNRLYWYRQTLGQGPEFLTYFQNEAQLEKSRLLSDRFSAERPKGSFSTLEIQRTEQGDSAMYLCASSHGQVGAEAFFGQGTRLTVV.

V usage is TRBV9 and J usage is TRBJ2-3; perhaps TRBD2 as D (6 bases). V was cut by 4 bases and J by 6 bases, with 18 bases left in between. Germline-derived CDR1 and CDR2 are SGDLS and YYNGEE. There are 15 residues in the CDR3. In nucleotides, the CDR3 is TGTGCCAGCAGCACGACTAGTGCGGGCTCGGATACGCAGTATTTT. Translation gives CASSTTSAGSDTQYF.

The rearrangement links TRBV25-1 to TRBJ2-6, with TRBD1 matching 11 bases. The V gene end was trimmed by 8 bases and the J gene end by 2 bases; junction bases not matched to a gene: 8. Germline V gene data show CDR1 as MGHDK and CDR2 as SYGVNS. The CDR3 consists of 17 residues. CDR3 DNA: TGTGCCAGCCCCGGGACAGGGGGACCACCTGGGGCCAACGTCCTGACTTTC. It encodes CASPGTGGPPGANVLTF. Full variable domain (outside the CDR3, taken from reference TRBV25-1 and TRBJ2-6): EADIYQTPRYLVIGTGKKITLECSQTMGHDKMYWYQQDPGMELHLIHYSYGVNSTEKGDLSSESTVSRIRTEHFPLTLESARPSHTSQYLCASPGTGGPPGANVLTFGAGSRLTVL.

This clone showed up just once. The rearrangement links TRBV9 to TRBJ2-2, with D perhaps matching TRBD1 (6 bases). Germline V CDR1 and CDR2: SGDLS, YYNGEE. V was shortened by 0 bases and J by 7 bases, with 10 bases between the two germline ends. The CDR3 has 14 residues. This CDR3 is CASSVAQGHGELFF. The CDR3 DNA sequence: TGTGCCAGCAGCGTAGCACAGGGCCACGGGGAGCTGTTTTTT.

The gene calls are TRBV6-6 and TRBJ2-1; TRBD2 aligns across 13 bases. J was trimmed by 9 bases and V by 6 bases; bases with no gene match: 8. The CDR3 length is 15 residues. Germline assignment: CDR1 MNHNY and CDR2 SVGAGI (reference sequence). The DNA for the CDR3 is TGTGCCAGCAGGGTACTAGCGGGGGGGCATAGTGAGCAGTTCTTC. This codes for CASRVLAGGHSEQFF.

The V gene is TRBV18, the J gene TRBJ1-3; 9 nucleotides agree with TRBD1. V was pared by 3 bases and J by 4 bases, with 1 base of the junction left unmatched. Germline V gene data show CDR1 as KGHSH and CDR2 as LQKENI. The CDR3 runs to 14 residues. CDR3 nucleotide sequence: TGTGCCAGCTCACCGGGACAGGGCGGAAACACCATATATTTT. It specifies CASSPGQGGNTIYF. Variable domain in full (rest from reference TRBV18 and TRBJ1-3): NAGVMQNPRHLVRRRGQEARLRCSPMKGHSHVYWYRQLPEEGLKFMVYLQKENIIDESGMPKERFSAEFPKEGPSILRIQQVVRGDSAAYFCASSPGQGGNTIYFGEGSWLTVV.

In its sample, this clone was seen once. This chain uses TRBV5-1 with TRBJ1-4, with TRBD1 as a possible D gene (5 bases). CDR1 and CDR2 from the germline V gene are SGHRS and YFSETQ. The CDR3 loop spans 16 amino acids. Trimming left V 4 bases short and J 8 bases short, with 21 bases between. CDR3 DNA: TGCGCCAGCAGCCCGGGGTCAGGGACTCGAATGGAAAAACTGTTTTTT. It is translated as CASSPGSGTRMEKLFF.

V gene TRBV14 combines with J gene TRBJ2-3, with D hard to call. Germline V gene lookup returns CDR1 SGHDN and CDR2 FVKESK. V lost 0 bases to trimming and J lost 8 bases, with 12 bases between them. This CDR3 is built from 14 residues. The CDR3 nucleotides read TGTGCCAGCAGCCAAGATACGGGTCATGGTACGCAGTATTTT. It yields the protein CASSQDTGHGTQYF.

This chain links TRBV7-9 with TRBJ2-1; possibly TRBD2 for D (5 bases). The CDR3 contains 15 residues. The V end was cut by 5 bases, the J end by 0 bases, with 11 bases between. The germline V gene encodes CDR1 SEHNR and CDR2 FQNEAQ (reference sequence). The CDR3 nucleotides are TGTGCCAGCAGCCCCCTCGGAGGCTCCTACAATGAGCAGTTCTTC. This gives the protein CASSPLGGSYNEQFF.